The 29 T cell receptor beta chains below come from one sample, sequenced in a study of T cells in Graves' hyperthyroidism and ophthalmopathy. It was RNA transcripts that yielded the amplified TCR beta CDR3 regions. The HTBI primer set served for first-round RT-PCR of the TCR CDR3. TCRdb redid the calling of the multiplex PCR reads with MiXCR, one entry per CDR3 protein. The sample comprises roughly 500,000 distinct CDR3 sequences, roughly 24% of which are singletons, and about 11% rests with the top ten. The sequencing sample was made of blood. The receptors were gathered from a woman between 25 and 40 years old with Graves' ophthalmopathy.

The sample holds many counts of this clonotype. The gene calls are TRBV4-2 and TRBJ2-7; 9 bases match TRBD1. Germline CDR1 LGHNA, CDR2 YNFKEQ. The CDR3 sequence is 14 residues long. The V and J ends lost 4 bases and 5 bases, in that order; junction bases with no gene match: 6. CDR3 DNA sequence: TGTGCCAGCAGCCTAAGGGACAGGGACCACGAGCAGTACTTC. It encodes CASSLRDRDHEQYF.

This clonotype was recorded many times. V and J are TRBV5-6 and TRBJ2-5; perhaps TRBD1 as D (5 bases). CDR1 is SGHDT, CDR2 YYEEEE, per germline. The V end was cut by 4 bases, the J end by 3 bases, with 19 bases between. CDR3 length: 16 amino acids. As DNA, the CDR3 is TGTGCCAGCAGCCTAACCGGGCAGGGCGTAAAAGAGACCCAGTACTTC. Residues: CASSLTGQGVKETQYF.

This clonotype was picked up many times. The DNA for the CDR3 is TGTGCCAGCAGTGCGGAGACAGGGTTCCATGGCTACACCTTC. Its protein is CASSAETGFHGYTF. The chain carries TRBV2 and TRBJ1-2, with 7 bases matching TRBD1. The CDR3 covers 14 residues. Germline CDR1 SNHLY, CDR2 FYNNEI. Germline trimming cut 4 bases from V and 6 bases from J; bases unmatched to any gene: 8.

This clonotype was counted ten times or more. The chain couples TRBV5-1 to TRBJ1-1; D might be TRBD1 (5 bases). Germline lookup yields CDR1 SGHRS and CDR2 YFSETQ. This CDR3 has 14 amino acids. Between the trimmed V and J ends, which lost 3 bases and 6 bases, there was a span of 15 bases. The CDR3, as DNA: TGCGCCAGCAGCTGGTCACATGGGGCCGCTGAAGCTTTCTTT. This codes for CASSWSHGAAEAFF.

This clonotype was seen repeatedly, ten times or more. The gene calls are TRBV29-1 and TRBJ1-1; D call uncertain. Trimming stripped 5 bases from V and 3 bases from J, with 10 bases between. This CDR3 comprises 12 residues. CDR1 is SQVTM, CDR2 ANQGSEA, per germline. The CDR3 reads CSVTIPYTEAFF. CDR3 bases: TGCAGCGTTACAATTCCCTACACTGAAGCTTTCTTT.

This clonotype has a count of ten or more. The V gene is TRBV11-3, the J gene TRBJ1-6, with D unresolved. The CDR3 has 16 amino acids. Trimming stripped 5 bases from V and 5 bases from J, with 16 bases between. Germline V CDR1 and CDR2: SGHNT, YENEEA. This CDR3 is CASSRGWMEDNSPLHF. In nucleotides, the CDR3 is TGTGCCAGCAGCCGAGGTTGGATGGAAGATAATTCACCCCTCCACTTT.

This clonotype was counted many times. The CDR3 DNA follows: TGTGCCAGCAGCTTAGCAAGGGAGTATGGCTACACCTTC. The encoded protein is CASSLAREYGYTF. The genes are TRBV7-2 and TRBJ1-2; D gene uncertain. There are 13 residues in the CDR3. Germline V gene sequence: CDR1 SGHTA, CDR2 FQGNSA. Trimming pared 0 bases from V and 5 bases from J, leaving 7 bases between.

The chain is built from TRBV7-9 and TRBJ1-1; maybe TRBD1 (5 bases). Trimming shortened V by 5 bases and J by 5 bases, and 15 bases separated the two germline ends. CDR1 is SEHNR, CDR2 FQNEAQ, per germline (reference sequence). This CDR3 contains 14 residues. The CDR3 DNA follows: TGTGCCAGCAGCCTTCCCGGGGGGGTTACTGAAGCTTTCTTT. This encodes CASSLPGGVTEAFF.

There are a few counts of this clonotype. At one of its ends the junction is not consistent with the germline gene, which may arise from a read error. The CDR3 loop reads CSASLNEGNIKYF. In DNA, the CDR3 is TGCAGTGCTAGCCTCAACGAGGGAAACATTAAGTACTTC. The genes are TRBV20-1 and TRBJ2-4; weak D call: TRBD2 (5 bases). This CDR3 has 13 amino acids. CDR1 and CDR2 from the germline V gene are DFQATT and SNEGSKA (reference sequence).

The V gene is TRBV7-9, the J gene TRBJ2-5; 9 nucleotides agree with TRBD2. The V gene end was trimmed by 0 bases and the J gene end by 5 bases; junction bases not matched to a gene: 1. Looked up from germline, CDR1 is SEHNR and CDR2 is FQNEAQ (reference sequence). The CDR3 has 14 amino acids. In DNA form, the CDR3 reads TGTGCCAGCAGCTTAGCCGGACTAGCGGAGACCCAGTACTTC. Amino acid sequence: CASSLAGLAETQYF.

The CDR3 region is CASTAQDYGYTF. In DNA form, the CDR3 reads TGTGCCAGCACTGCCCAGGATTATGGCTACACCTTC. J is TRBJ1-2 and V is TRBV6-1; D is uncertain. Germline V gene lookup returns CDR1 MNHNS and CDR2 SASEGT. There are 12 residues in the CDR3. V was clipped by 7 bases and J by 5 bases, with 11 bases between them.

This clonotype occurred many times. CDR3 sequence (DNA): TGTGCCAGCAGCCGGGGACACCAGGCGGAGACCCAGTACTTC. It yields the protein CASSRGHQAETQYF. The V and J genes are TRBV7-2 and TRBJ2-5, with D maybe TRBD1 (6 bases). The V gene's germline CDR1 is SGHTA and CDR2 FQGNSA. Trimming left V 5 bases short and J 5 bases short, with 15 bases between. This CDR3 has 14 residues. The full variable domain, with the rest looked up from reference TRBV7-2 and TRBJ2-5, is GAGVSQSPSNKVTEKGKDVELRCDPISGHTALYWYRQSLGQGLEFLIYFQGNSAPDKSGLPSDRFSAERTGGSVSTLTIQRTQQEDSAVYLCASSRGHQAETQYFGPGTRLLVL.

This chain connects TRBV4-1 to TRBJ2-7; 11 bases are shared with TRBD2. This CDR3 contains 16 residues. Looked up from germline, CDR1 is MGHRA and CDR2 is YSYEKL. The V and J ends lost 4 bases and 3 bases, in that order; junction bases with no gene match: 8. CDR3: CASSRDSGTSGYEQYF. Written as DNA, the CDR3 is TGCGCCAGCAGCCGGGATTCTGGGACTAGCGGCTACGAGCAGTACTTC.

This clonotype has only a few counts. The chain carries TRBV13 and TRBJ1-1; possible D gene TRBD1, 5 bases. The V gene's germline CDR1 is PRHDT and CDR2 FYEKMQ (reference sequence). Trimming stripped 5 bases from V and 5 bases from J, with 12 bases between. This CDR3 comprises 13 residues. This CDR3 reads CASSTAGETEAFF. The CDR3 coding sequence is TGTGCCAGCAGCACGGCGGGGGAGACTGAAGCTTTCTTT.

The genes are TRBV19 and TRBJ1-3; the D is unclear. Trimming pared 6 bases from V and 9 bases from J, leaving 18 bases between. In germline, CDR1 is LNHDA, CDR2 SQIVND (reference sequence). The length of the CDR3 is 14 residues. DNA for the CDR3: TGTGCCAGTAGAGTTCCAGGACCTTCGGGCACCATATATTTT. This encodes CASRVPGPSGTIYF.

V and J are TRBV20-1 and TRBJ1-3; perhaps TRBD1 as D (5 bases). The CDR3 is 14 amino acids. V was pared by 0 bases and J by 1 base, with 7 bases between. The germline V gene encodes CDR1 DFQATT and CDR2 SNEGSKA (reference sequence). The CDR3 nucleotides read TGCAGTGCTAGAGATCGACAGTCTGGAAACACCATATATTTT. It is translated as CSARDRQSGNTIYF.

This clonotype was seen ten or more times. This chain uses TRBV12-3 or TRBV12-4 with TRBJ1-1; 9 bases fit TRBD1. The V and J ends lost 6 bases and 3 bases, in that order; junction bases with no gene match: 5. The CDR3 is made up of 14 amino acids. The CDR3 is CASSDRGGDTEAFF. CDR3 coding DNA: TGTGCCAGCAGCGACAGGGGGGGTGACACTGAAGCTTTCTTT.

This clonotype was detected many times. J is TRBJ1-2 and V is TRBV11-1, with 8 bases matching TRBD1. CDR1 and CDR2 from the germline V gene are SGHAT and FQDESV (reference sequence). The V gene end was trimmed by 1 base and the J gene end by 1 base; junction bases not matched to a gene: 5. This CDR3 has 16 residues. This CDR3 reads CASSLEQGDNNYGYTF. DNA of the CDR3: TGTGCCAGCAGCTTAGAACAGGGGGATAATAACTATGGCTACACCTTC. Full variable domain (remainder filled in from reference TRBV11-1 and TRBJ1-2): EAEVAQSPRYKITEKSQAVAFWCDPISGHATLYWYRQILGQGPELLVQFQDESVVDDSQLPKDRFSAERLKGVDSTLKIQPAELGDSAMYLCASSLEQGDNNYGYTFGSGTRLTVV.

The rearrangement joins TRBV6-1 to TRBJ2-7; D possibly corresponds to TRBD1 (6 bases). Germline V gene data show CDR1 as MNHNS and CDR2 as SASEGT. V lost 7 bases and J 2 bases, leaving 18 bases between the germline ends. The CDR3 extends over 15 amino acids. The CDR3 reads CASTLIGDITYEQYF. CDR3 coding DNA: TGTGCCAGCACCTTAATCGGGGACATCACCTACGAGCAGTACTTC.

This clonotype was seen at least ten times. This chain connects TRBV6-2 or TRBV6-3 to TRBJ1-2; a possible D gene is TRBD1 (5 bases). V lost 3 bases and J 9 bases, leaving 11 bases between the germline ends. This CDR3 region has 12 residues. Germline V gene data show CDR1 as MNHEY and CDR2 as SVGEGT. The CDR3 is CASSYSSGRYTF. CDR3 bases: TGTGCCAGCAGTTATTCCTCAGGGCGCTACACCTTC.

The chain is built from TRBV20-1 and TRBJ2-7; no firm D call. The CDR3 is 11 amino acids. Germline CDR1 is DFQATT and CDR2 is SNEGSKA (reference sequence). Trimming took 4 bases from V and 0 from J, leaving 4 bases between them. DNA for the CDR3: TGCAGTGCTACAAGCTCCTACGAGCAGTACTTC. Its translation: CSATSSYEQYF.

At least ten counts were recorded for this clonotype. The gene calls are TRBV15 and TRBJ1-2, with 7 positions matching TRBD1. This CDR3 region has 15 residues. From germline, CDR1 is LNHNV and CDR2 YYDKDF (reference sequence). J gave up 7 bases and V 5 bases, and 13 bases lay outside the gene matches. This chain's CDR3 is CATSVQTGIPSGYTF. Written as DNA, the CDR3 is TGTGCCACCAGCGTACAGACAGGGATCCCTTCTGGCTACACCTTC.

A note on this clonotype: Just one base apart from a much larger clone, this may be a read error. V gene TRBV7-2 combines with J gene TRBJ1-1; tentative D call: TRBD1 (6 bases). Looked up from germline, CDR1 is SGHTA and CDR2 is FQGNSA. The CDR3 is 13 residues long. CDR3 nucleotides: TGTGCCAGCAGCTCGTACCAGGGGCCTGAAGCTTGCTTT. This codes for CASSSYQGPEACF.

The V call is TRBV15, the J call TRBJ2-5, with D maybe TRBD2 (6 bases). The CDR3 loop spans 16 amino acids. Trimming took 3 bases from V and 4 from J, leaving 18 bases between them. Germline assignment: CDR1 LNHNV and CDR2 YYDKDF (reference sequence). CDR3 DNA: TGTGCCACCAGCAGCGGTACTAGGGTGGGAGGAGAGACCCAGTACTTC. It codes for CATSSGTRVGGETQYF. The variable domain in full, with the rest retrieved from reference TRBV15 and TRBJ2-5, is DAMVIQNPRYQVTQFGKPVTLSCSQTLNHNVMYWYQQKSSQAPKLLFHYYDKDFNNEADTPDNFQSRRPNTSFCFLDIRSPGLGDTAMYLCATSSGTRVGGETQYFGPGTRLLVL.

The CDR3 coding sequence is TGTGCCAGCAGGAAACTAGCGGGGGACTACAATGAGCAGTTCTTC. Protein sequence: CASRKLAGDYNEQFF. The V gene is TRBV2, the J gene TRBJ2-1; 11 positions agree with TRBD2. The germline gives CDR1 SNHLY, CDR2 FYNNEI. The CDR3 consists of 15 residues. J gave up 3 bases and V 6 bases, and 4 bases lay outside the gene matches.

This clonotype was found many times. The chain's CDR3 is CASSFTNYSPGELFF. The CDR3 DNA reads as TGTGCCAGCAGTTTCACGAATTACTCCCCCGGGGAGCTGTTTTTT. V is TRBV12-3 or TRBV12-4 and J is TRBJ2-2, with D unresolved. CDR3 length equals 15 residues. V was shortened by 3 bases and J by 6 bases, with 14 bases between the two germline ends.

This clonotype was counted many times. The chain employs TRBV7-9 and TRBJ2-5, with D possibly being TRBD1 or TRBD2 (6 bases each). Germline V CDR1 and CDR2: SEHNR, FQNEAQ (reference sequence). The CDR3 is 15 residues long. Between the trimmed V and J ends, which lost 5 bases and 3 bases, there was a span of 16 bases. CDR3 in DNA: TGTGCCAGCAGCCCCGGGGGCGCTCAAGAAGAGACCCAGTACTTC. Encoded protein: CASSPGGAQEETQYF. Based on the CDR3 plus reference TRBV7-9 and TRBJ2-5, the full variable domain is DTGVSQNPRHKITKRGQNVTFRCDPISEHNRLYWYRQTLGQGPEFLTYFQNEAQLEKSRLLSDRFSAERPKGSFSTLEIQRTEQGDSAMYLCASSPGGAQEETQYFGPGTRLLVL.

This clonotype has just a few counts. The chain recombines TRBV27 with TRBJ1-5; a possible D gene is TRBD1 (6 bases). Trimming cost V 8 bases and J 7 bases, with 18 bases left between them. CDR1 and CDR2 from the germline V gene are MNHEY and SMNVEV (reference sequence). The CDR3 is made up of 14 amino acids. The CDR3 bases are TGTGCCAGCCTCCCTCGGGGGGCGGGACAGCCCCAGCATTTT. It specifies CASLPRGAGQPQHF.

This chain connects TRBV20-1 to TRBJ2-7, with 7 bases identical to TRBD1. Per germline, CDR1 DFQATT and CDR2 SNEGSKA (reference sequence). V lost 8 bases, J lost 0 bases, and 7 bases stayed unmatched. The CDR3 spans 13 residues. CDR3 bases: TGCAGTACTACAGGGGACCTCTCCTACGAGCAGTACTTC. It is translated as CSTTGDLSYEQYF.